What follows describes a single T cell receptor (beta chain). The record originates from a study of blood T cell repertoires in COVID-19. Across the study: The United States, Italy and Spain were the sources of the acute and convalescent COVID-19 samples. PBMCs, B-cell-depleted T cells, or T cells provided the cDNA or gDNA that made up the material.

In the authors' methods: Nucleated cell number was recorded as an estimate derived from reference gene primer amplification. The table came from immunoSEQ multiplex PCR; TCRdb's copy has only in-frame clones and leaves some out. That table supplies the V and J calls and clone size; D and trimming were determined from the DNA. The sample contains 60,000 to 90,000 clones, 65% to 90% of which appear only once. The V end lost 0 bases, the J end lost 7 bases, and 14 bases lay between the germline ends. Germline V gene sequence: CDR1 SGDLS, CDR2 YYNGEE. This CDR3 comprises 16 residues. The sample was peripheral blood. The rearrangement links TRBV9 to TRBJ1-6; no clear D gene. The source of this sequence is a woman in her 50s with acute or convalescent COVID-19. CDR3 region: CASSVAEGLGNSPLHF. CDR3 coding DNA: TGTGCCAGCAGCGTAGCCGAGGGCCTAGGGAATTCACCCCTCCACTTT.